The source of this TCR beta chain is a study of type 1 and type 2 diabetes patients. Study background: The cohort mixed type 1 diabetes, type 2 diabetes and nondiabetic donors.

PCR was run on genomic DNA. Multiplex PCR with 30 forward and 13 reverse primers amplified the TCR beta CDR3. One entry per CDR3 protein, called by TCRdb with MiXCR from the multiplex PCR reads. The sample lists about 250,000 distinct CDR3 sequences; 45% to 60% were seen once. The CDR3 contains 13 residues. Germline V gene sequence: CDR1 ENHRY, CDR2 SYGVKD. V dropped 3 bases and J dropped 8 bases, with 10 bases sitting between them. The specimen was peripheral blood mononuclear cells (PBMCs). The sequence derives from a man between 18 and 29 years old with type 2 diabetes. The chain recombines TRBV10-3 with TRBJ1-4; no reliable D call. Here the CDR3 reads CAISEGTSEKLFF. CDR3 sequence (DNA): TGTGCCATCAGTGAAGGTACGTCGGAAAAACTGTTTTTT.